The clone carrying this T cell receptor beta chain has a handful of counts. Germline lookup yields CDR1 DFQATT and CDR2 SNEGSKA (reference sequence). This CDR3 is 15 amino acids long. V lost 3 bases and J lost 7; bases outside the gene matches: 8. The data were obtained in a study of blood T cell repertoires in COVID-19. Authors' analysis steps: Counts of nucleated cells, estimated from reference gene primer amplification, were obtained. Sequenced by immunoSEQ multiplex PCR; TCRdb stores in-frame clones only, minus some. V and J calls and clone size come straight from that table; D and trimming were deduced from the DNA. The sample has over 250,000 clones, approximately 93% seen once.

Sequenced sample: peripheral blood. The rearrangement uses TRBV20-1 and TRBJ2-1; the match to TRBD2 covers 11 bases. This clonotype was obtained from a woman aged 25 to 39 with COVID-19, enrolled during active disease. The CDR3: CSASPPLAGVNEQFF. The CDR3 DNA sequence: TGCAGTGCTAGTCCTCCACTAGCGGGAGTTAATGAGCAGTTCTTC.